The next 23 T cell receptor beta chains were all read from a single sample in a study of CD8+ T cells in alopecia areata. cDNA prepared by RNA extraction and subsequent reverse transcription served as the template for sequencing. Sequencing used immunoSEQ multiplex PCR; TCRdb keeps in-frame clones, though not all of them. Among hundreds of thousands of clones listed, approximately 61% were seen once. This material consisted of CD4+ T cells sorted from blood, taken at week 0. These receptors all come from a human donor with alopecia areata.

V is TRBV7-9 and J is TRBJ2-7; tentatively, D is TRBD2 (6 bases). This CDR3 comprises 16 residues. Between the trimmed V and J ends, which lost 1 base and 0 bases, there was a span of 13 bases. The germline V gene has CDR1 SEHNR and CDR2 FQNEAQ (reference sequence). The CDR3 nucleotides are TGTGCCAGCAGCTTAGGACTAGTGGCTTCCTCCTACGAGCAGTACTTC. Its protein product is CASSLGLVASSYEQYF.

For the CDR3, the DNA is TGTGCCAGCATTTCGGCTAGCGGGGGACCCGGCGGTAGCACAGATACGCAGTATTTT. Translated: CASISASGGPGGSTDTQYF. This chain joins TRBV2 and TRBJ2-3; 10 bases align to TRBD2. The trim removed 7 bases at V and 0 bases at J, leaving 16 bases unmatched. The CDR3 spans 19 residues. Germline CDR1 and CDR2: SNHLY and FYNNEI.

The CDR3 sequence: CASSVQGTRGDEQYF. In DNA, the CDR3 is TGTGCCAGCAGTGTACAGGGGACCAGGGGGGACGAGCAGTACTTC. The chain joins TRBV2 to TRBJ2-7, with D possibly matching TRBD1 (7 bases). Trimming left V 4 bases short and J 5 bases short, with 18 bases between. The CDR3 extends over 15 amino acids. Germline V gene lookup returns CDR1 SNHLY and CDR2 FYNNEI.

The CDR3, as DNA: TGTGCCAGCAGCTTGGTTGGAGCGGGGCTGTCGGGTGAGCAGTTCTTC. Protein sequence: CASSLVGAGLSGEQFF. The chain recombines TRBV7-3 with TRBJ2-1; 7 bases map to TRBD2. The CDR3 runs to 16 residues. Germline lookup yields CDR1 SGHTA and CDR2 FQGTGA. V shed 3 bases and J 9 bases; nucleotides not matched to a gene: 14.

The chain carries TRBV15 and TRBJ1-1; 8 nucleotides agree with TRBD1. Germline V gene lookup returns CDR1 LNHNV and CDR2 YYDKDF (reference sequence). The CDR3 runs 17 residues. Trimming cost V 0 bases and J 0 bases; bases outside gene matches: 6. In DNA, the CDR3 is TGTGCCACCAGCAGAGACTCCTTGGACAGGGTGAACACTGAAGCTTTCTTT. This encodes CATSRDSLDRVNTEAFF.

This clone has more than one count but fewer than ten. This rearrangement joins TRBV25-1 to TRBJ2-3; a weak D match, TRBD2 (6 bases). Trimming left V 3 bases short and J 6 bases short, with 13 bases between. Germline assignment: CDR1 MGHDK and CDR2 SYGVNS. This CDR3 has 14 amino acids. The CDR3 DNA sequence: TGTGCCAGCAGTGAGGAGGGACGGTCGGATACGCAGTATTTT. The encoded protein is CASSEEGRSDTQYF.

This clone was detected a few times. The chain links TRBV9 to TRBJ2-3; 10 bases are a match to TRBD2. The length of the CDR3 is 17 residues. V dropped 0 bases and J dropped 0; count of bases not matched to a gene: 4. CDR1 and CDR2 (germline): SGDLS, YYNGEE. The CDR3: CASSVGLAGASTDTQYF. In nucleotides, the CDR3 is TGTGCCAGCAGCGTAGGGCTAGCGGGGGCCAGCACAGATACGCAGTATTTT.

This clone was recorded a few times. CDR3 sequence: CSVDLGGKGTEAFF. In DNA, the CDR3 is TGCAGCGTCGACTTAGGGGGGAAGGGGACTGAAGCTTTCTTT. This chain links TRBV29-1 with TRBJ1-1, with D perhaps TRBD1 (6 bases). This CDR3 contains 14 residues. The germline V gene encodes CDR1 SQVTM and CDR2 ANQGSEA. The ends were cut back, 6 bases at V and 5 bases at J, with 19 bases in the middle.

V usage is TRBV25-1 and J usage is TRBJ2-2; either TRBD1 or TRBD2 may supply D (5 bases each). The CDR3 runs 14 residues. Trimming pared 7 bases from V and 4 bases from J, leaving 13 bases between. Germline CDR1 and CDR2: MGHDK and SYGVNS. CDR3 coding DNA: TGTGCCAGCAAACGGGACGCTGGCACCGGGGAGCTGTTTTTT. It yields the protein CASKRDAGTGELFF.

In DNA form, the CDR3 reads TGTGCCAGCAGAACAATCCGGGGCCCAGTTATGACAGATACGCAGTATTTT. This encodes CASRTIRGPVMTDTQYF. The rearrangement joins TRBV11-2 to TRBJ2-3; perhaps D is TRBD1 or TRBD2 (5 bases each). The CDR3 covers 17 residues. The V end was cut by 6 bases, the J end by 3 bases, with 22 bases between. Germline CDR1 and CDR2: SGHAT and FQNNGV.

J is TRBJ1-1 and V is TRBV29-1; 7 bases are shared with TRBD1. The CDR3 runs 20 residues. In germline, CDR1 is SQVTM, CDR2 ANQGSEA. Unmatched junction bases numbered 25, after V lost 6 bases and J lost 0 bases. The DNA of the CDR3 is TGCAGCGTCCGCCGAGGCCCTACGCGTAGCTACAGGGGACTGAACACTGAAGCTTTCTTT. Translation: CSVRRGPTRSYRGLNTEAFF. Complete variable domain (other parts from reference TRBV29-1 and TRBJ1-1): SAVISQKPSRDICQRGTSLTIQCQVDSQVTMMFWYRQQPGQSLTLIATANQGSEATYESGFVIDKFPISRPNLTFSTLTVSNMSPEDSSIYLCSVRRGPTRSYRGLNTEAFFGQGTRLTVV.

The gene calls are TRBV27 and TRBJ2-7; D call uncertain. The V end lost 6 bases, the J end lost 5 bases, and 8 bases lay between the germline ends. The CDR3 consists of 11 residues. Germline V lookup: CDR1 MNHEY, CDR2 SMNVEV (reference sequence). The chain's CDR3 is CASRSYNEQYF. The CDR3 nucleotides read TGTGCCAGCAGATCTTATAACGAGCAGTACTTC.

This chain links TRBV11-2 with TRBJ1-6, with D maybe TRBD1 (6 bases). This CDR3 is built from 16 residues. Germline-derived CDR1 and CDR2 are SGHAT and FQNNGV. V dropped 0 bases and J dropped 3 bases, with 9 bases sitting between them. The CDR3 region has the DNA TGTGCCAGCAGCTTAGAGACAGGAGTCTATAATTCACCCCTCCACTTT. This gives the protein CASSLETGVYNSPLHF.

As regards this clone: In the same sample, other DNA sequences code for this CDR3. The chain combines TRBV5-1 with TRBJ2-5, with D unclear. V lost 0 bases and J 5 bases, leaving 11 bases between the germline ends. There are 14 residues in the CDR3. CDR1 is SGHRS and CDR2 is YFSETQ in the germline V gene. In nucleotides, the CDR3 is TGCGCCAGCAGCTTGGATCCCTCCCGGGAGACCCAGTACTTC. It encodes CASSLDPSRETQYF.

The V and J genes are TRBV30 and TRBJ2-5, with D tentatively TRBD2 (6 bases). The CDR3 has 13 amino acids. Deletions cut 2 bases from V and 1 base from J, with 8 bases between. Germline CDR1 reads GTSNPN; CDR2 reads SVGIG (reference sequence). CDR3 nucleotides: TGTGCCTGGAGTCGGGACTTCCAAGAGACCCAGTACTTC. Encoded protein: CAWSRDFQETQYF. The full variable domain, rest sourced from reference TRBV30 and TRBJ2-5, is SQTIHQWPATLVQPVGSPLSLECTVEGTSNPNLYWYRQAAGRGLQLLFYSVGIGQISSEVPQNLSASRPQDRQFILSSKKLLLSDSGFYLCAWSRDFQETQYFGPGTRLLVL.

The rearrangement links TRBV7-9 to TRBJ2-7; maybe TRBD2 (5 bases). Germline V gene sequence: CDR1 SEHNR, CDR2 FQNEAQ (reference sequence). Trimming took 4 bases from V and 4 from J, leaving 11 bases between them. CDR3 size: 13 residues. CDR3 region: CASSSVRDYEQYF. CDR3 DNA: TGTGCCAGCAGCTCCGTTCGGGATTACGAGCAGTACTTC.

The chain employs TRBV30 and TRBJ2-5, with a tentative D call TRBD2 (6 bases). The CDR3 has 14 amino acids. CDR1 and CDR2 from the germline V gene are GTSNPN and SVGIG (reference sequence). Trimming took off 0 bases at V and 5 bases at J, with 13 bases between the two ends. The CDR3, as DNA: TGTGCCTGGAGTGTAACTAGCCCAGGGGAGACCCAGTACTTC. It specifies CAWSVTSPGETQYF.

The chain carries TRBV29-1 and TRBJ1-1; the D gene is possibly TRBD1 (5 bases). Looked up from germline, CDR1 is SQVTM and CDR2 is ANQGSEA. This CDR3 region has 10 residues. The V end was cut by 4 bases, the J end by 8 bases, with 8 bases between. As DNA, the CDR3 is TGCAGCGTTGCGGGGGAAGAAGCTTTCTTT. It specifies CSVAGEEAFF. Full variable domain (rest looked up from reference TRBV29-1 and TRBJ1-1): SAVISQKPSRDICQRGTSLTIQCQVDSQVTMMFWYRQQPGQSLTLIATANQGSEATYESGFVIDKFPISRPNLTFSTLTVSNMSPEDSSIYLCSVAGEEAFFGQGTRLTVV.

The chain uses TRBV5-1 and TRBJ2-2, with D unclear. CDR1 is SGHRS, CDR2 YFSETQ, per germline. V dropped 2 bases and J dropped 6 bases, with 11 bases sitting between them. This CDR3 is built from 14 residues. CDR3 loop: CASSFSPPAGELFF. The CDR3 region has the DNA TGCGCCAGCAGCTTCAGCCCCCCCGCCGGGGAGCTGTTTTTT.

V and J are TRBV30 and TRBJ1-6; D remains unclear. The CDR3 has 14 amino acids. The germline V and J ends were trimmed by 7 bases and 10 bases, with 20 bases remaining between them. Per germline, CDR1 GTSNPN and CDR2 SVGIG (reference sequence). The CDR3 DNA follows: TGTGCCTCCTCGAGGGTAGGTGTACGGTCACCCCTCCACTTT. Residues: CASSRVGVRSPLHF.

This clone was seen a few times. The chain carries TRBV29-1 and TRBJ1-5; possible D gene TRBD1, 5 bases. There are 12 residues in the CDR3. With 6 bases removed from V and 3 bases from J, the gap between germline ends came to 9 bases. Germline loops: CDR1 SQVTM, CDR2 ANQGSEA. The CDR3 DNA reads TGCAGCGTGGCGGGGCACAATCAGCCCCAGCATTTT. It is translated as CSVAGHNQPQHF.

The V gene is TRBV5-4, the J gene TRBJ2-5, with 10 bases aligning to TRBD1. CDR1 is SGHNT and CDR2 is YYREEE in the germline V gene (reference sequence). This CDR3 is 15 amino acids long. Trimming at V came to 2 bases and at J to 5 bases, leaving 6 bases not matched to a gene. The CDR3 loop is CASSLRTGGHETQYF. The CDR3 region has the DNA TGTGCCAGCAGCTTACGGACAGGGGGACATGAGACCCAGTACTTC.

The chain links TRBV7-3 to TRBJ2-1, with D possibly matching TRBD2 (5 bases). The CDR3 is 13 amino acids. CDR1 and CDR2 from the germline V gene are SGHTA and FQGTGA. V was cut by 2 bases and J by 9 bases, with 11 bases left in between. The CDR3 DNA reads TGTGCCAGCAGCTTATCGACGGCGGGTGAGCAGTTCTTC. Translated, it gives CASSLSTAGEQFF.